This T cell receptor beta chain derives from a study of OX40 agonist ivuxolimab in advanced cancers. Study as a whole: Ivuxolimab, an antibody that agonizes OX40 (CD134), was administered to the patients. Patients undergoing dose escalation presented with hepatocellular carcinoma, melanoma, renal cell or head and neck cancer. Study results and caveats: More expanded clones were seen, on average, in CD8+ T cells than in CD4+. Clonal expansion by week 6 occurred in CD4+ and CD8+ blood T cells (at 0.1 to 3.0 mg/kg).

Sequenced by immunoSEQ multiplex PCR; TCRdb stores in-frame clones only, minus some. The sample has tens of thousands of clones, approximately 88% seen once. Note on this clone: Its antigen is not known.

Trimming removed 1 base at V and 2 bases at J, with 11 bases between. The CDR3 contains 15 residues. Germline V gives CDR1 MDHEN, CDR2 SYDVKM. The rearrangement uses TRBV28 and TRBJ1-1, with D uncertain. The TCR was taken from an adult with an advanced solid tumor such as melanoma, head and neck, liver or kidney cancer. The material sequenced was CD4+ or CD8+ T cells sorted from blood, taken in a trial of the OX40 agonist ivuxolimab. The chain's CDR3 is CASSLSPGPNTEAFF. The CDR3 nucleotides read TGTGCCAGCAGTTTATCTCCCGGGCCCAACACTGAAGCTTTCTTT.